This T cell receptor beta chain derives from a study of blood T cell repertoires in COVID-19. Profiled with immunoSEQ multiplex PCR; TCRdb holds only in-frame clones, not every one. This table holds 230,000 or so clones, roughly 84% found once. With 0 bases clipped from V and 4 bases from J, the junction kept 3 bases outside the gene matches. The CDR3 runs to 14 residues. CDR1 GTSNPN and CDR2 SVGIG come from the germline V gene (reference sequence). The sequence came from a man aged 35 to 55 who had recovered from COVID-19. V usage is TRBV30 and J usage is TRBJ1-2; 9 bases agree with TRBD1. The sample consisted of peripheral blood. The chain's CDR3 is CAWSVTGGLYGYTF. The CDR3 DNA follows: TGTGCCTGGAGTGTCACAGGGGGCCTCTATGGCTACACCTTC. The full variable domain, with the rest looked up from reference TRBV30 and TRBJ1-2, is SQTIHQWPATLVQPVGSPLSLECTVEGTSNPNLYWYRQAAGRGLQLLFYSVGIGQISSEVPQNLSASRPQDRQFILSSKKLLLSDSGFYLCAWSVTGGLYGYTFGSGTRLTVV.